These T cell receptor beta chains were read from a single sample in a study of shared clonotypes between healthy human individuals. This table comes from immunoSEQ multiplex PCR, and its TCRdb copy is limited to in-frame clones, with some not included. The table includes approximately 600,000 clones, around 95% detected once. Material: naive CD8+ T cells sorted from blood. These receptors were obtained from a woman in her twenties or thirties in good health. The CDR3 runs from the conserved cysteine through the conserved F or W. D genes are given only for firm matches. Part of the rows lack a size; the others show once, few, many or a class for expanded clones.

D gene,V gene,clone size,J gene,CDR3 DNA,CDR3 protein
TRBD2,TRBV7-9,.,TRBJ2-3,TGTGCCAGCAGCCTTACTAGCGGAGGTTCCACAGATACGCAGTATTTT,CASSLTSGGSTDTQYF
.,TRBV28,.,TRBJ2-7,TGTGCCAGCAGTAATAACCCTCATAGACAGTACTACGAGCAGTACTTC,CASSNNPHRQYYEQYF
.,TRBV30,.,TRBJ1-1,TGTGCCTGGAGTGATTCGACTGTGGCTTTCTTT,CAWSDSTVAFF
.,TRBV27,.,TRBJ2-1,TGTGCCAGCAGTTTATCGTCTGCTAGGGACTACAATGAGCAGTTCTTC,CASSLSSARDYNEQFF
.,TRBV11-2,.,TRBJ1-1,TGTGCCAGCAGCACAACGGGAGACAGGGAAGCTTTCTTT,CASSTTGDREAFF
TRBD2,TRBV4-2,.,TRBJ2-3,TGTGCCAGCAGCCAACGACTAGCGGGAGGGCCCACAGATACGCAGTATTTT,CASSQRLAGGPTDTQYF
.,TRBV6-5,.,TRBJ2-1,TGTGCCAGCATGGGACTCTGGAACGATGAGCAGTTCTTC,CASMGLWNDEQFF
.,TRBV7-2,.,TRBJ2-5,TGTGCCAGCAGCTCCATTCGGACTCAAGAGACCCAGTACTTC,CASSSIRTQETQYF
.,TRBV29-1,.,TRBJ2-7,TGCAGCGCCGAGGGGACATACTCCTACGAGCAGTACTTC,CSAEGTYSYEQYF
.,TRBV7-2,.,TRBJ1-1,TGTGCCAGCAGCTCCCGGGACGGCTTCACTGAAGCTTTCTTT,CASSSRDGFTEAFF
TRBD1,TRBV10-1,.,TRBJ1-1,TGCGCCAGCAGTGAGTCGACAGGGATAACTGAAGCTTTCTTT,CASSESTGITEAFF
.,TRBV27,.,TRBJ1-5,TGTGCCAGCAGACAGTTTAGCAATCAGCCCCAGCATTTT,CASRQFSNQPQHF
.,TRBV7-2,.,TRBJ1-4,TGTGCCAGCAGCCCCCCGGGGGAGCGGAAACTGTTTTTT,CASSPPGERKLFF
.,TRBV28,once,TRBJ2-7,TGTGCCAGCAGTTTGGTGGGCGGGAACTCCTACGAGCAGTACTTC,CASSLVGGNSYEQYF
TRBD2,TRBV4-1,.,TRBJ2-1,TGCGCCAGCAGCCAAGATAGCATGGTGTTACTAGCGGCCCACAATGAGCAGTTCTTC,CASSQDSMVLLAAHNEQFF
.,TRBV7-9,.,TRBJ2-2,TGTGCCAGCAGCTTAGTACCGGACGCCGGGGAGCTGTTTTTT,CASSLVPDAGELFF
TRBD2,TRBV19,once,TRBJ2-1,TGTGCCAGTAACGGAGCGGGAGCCCCCAGCTCCTACAATGAGCAGTTCTTC,CASNGAGAPSSYNEQFF
.,TRBV27,.,TRBJ2-1,TGTGCCAGCAGCCCCGGCGCGTACCACTCCTACAATGAGCAGTTCTTC,CASSPGAYHSYNEQFF
.,TRBV7-2,.,TRBJ2-2,TGTGCCAGCAGCTTACAGGAGATGGGCGGGGAGCTGTTTTTT,CASSLQEMGGELFF
.,TRBV25-1,once,TRBJ2-7,TGTGCCAGCAGTGACGCAGGGGCCGAGCAGTACTTC,CASSDAGAEQYF
TRBD2,TRBV27,.,TRBJ2-3,TGTGCCAGCAGGCCGGGAGGACCAGATACGCAGTATTTT,CASRPGGPDTQYF
.,TRBV19,once,TRBJ1-5,TGTGCCAGTAGTATAGGGGGGTATCAGCCCCAGCATTTT,CASSIGGYQPQHF
.,TRBV27,.,TRBJ2-2,TGTGCCAGCAGTTTGTCCGGGCCCGGGGAGCTGTTTTTT,CASSLSGPGELFF
.,TRBV27,once,TRBJ2-1,TGTGCCAGCAGTCTCACCCTAACCAATGAGCAGTTCTTC,CASSLTLTNEQFF
.,TRBV5-6,.,TRBJ1-3,TGTGCCAGCAGCTTAATATGGGACTCTGGAAACACCATATATTTT,CASSLIWDSGNTIYF
TRBD2,TRBV27,.,TRBJ2-3,TGTGCCAGCAGTTACGCGAGCGGGAGAATAGATACGCAGTATTTT,CASSYASGRIDTQYF
.,TRBV13,.,TRBJ1-3,TGTGCCAGCAGCTTAACGGGTTCTGGAAACACCATATATTTT,CASSLTGSGNTIYF
.,TRBV9,.,TRBJ2-7,TGTGCCAGCAGCGTAGCACAGGGAGACTACGAGCAGTACTTC,CASSVAQGDYEQYF
TRBD1,TRBV27,.,TRBJ2-4,TGTGCCAGCAGTCCCGGGACAGACCTAGCCAAAAACATTCAGTACTTC,CASSPGTDLAKNIQYF
TRBD2,TRBV19,.,TRBJ2-7,TGTGCCAGTAGTATAGTTAGCGGGAGAACCTCCGAGCAGTACTTC,CASSIVSGRTSEQYF
.,TRBV5-8,.,TRBJ2-2,TGTGCCAGCAGCTTCGGAGGGTCGGGCGGGGAGCTGTTTTTT,CASSFGGSGGELFF
TRBD1,TRBV6-1,.,TRBJ2-7,TGTGCCAGCAGTGATACCGGGACAGCTTCCTACGAGCAGTACTTC,CASSDTGTASYEQYF
.,TRBV7-9,.,TRBJ2-7,TGTGCCAGCAGCCACCGAGGCTCGACAGGCCCTTCCTACGAGCAGTACTTC,CASSHRGSTGPSYEQYF
.,TRBV10-1,.,TRBJ2-3,TGCGCCAGCAGTCAGGGTTTTCAGTGGTCAGATACGCAGTATTTT,CASSQGFQWSDTQYF
.,TRBV19,.,TRBJ2-6,TGTGCCAGTAGTATAGGGTTCGGGTACGGGGCCAACGTCCTGACTTTC,CASSIGFGYGANVLTF